Below are 26 T cell receptor beta chains sequenced from a single sample in a study of regulatory and conventional T cells in RAG deficiency. Libraries were prepared by immunoSEQ multiplex PCR; TCRdb keeps only in-frame clonotypes and omits some of them. The sample yields approximately 48,000 clones, about nine tenths seen once. The sorted conventional CD4+ T cells were CD25-low and CD127-high, with genomic DNA sequenced. The sample was also reused in another study, on regulatory T cells. That study reports: Primers: 52 TRBV forward and 13 TRBJ reverse.

Material: CD4+ effector T cells sorted from blood. The receptors stem from a human donor in good health.

J is TRBJ2-7 and V is TRBV5-1, with 9 bases lining up with TRBD1. CDR1 and CDR2 (germline): SGHRS, YFSETQ. Losses at the gene ends were 2 bases for V and 7 bases for J; bases not matched to a gene: 7. This CDR3 has 14 residues. The CDR3 reads CASSFGTGLGEQYF. CDR3 nucleotides: TGCGCCAGCAGCTTCGGGACAGGGCTTGGAGAGCAGTACTTC.

The gene calls are TRBV9 and TRBJ2-1, with D perhaps matching TRBD1 or TRBD2 (5 bases each). V was shortened by 3 bases and J by 3 bases, with 7 bases between the two germline ends. Germline V gene lookup returns CDR1 SGDLS and CDR2 YYNGEE. This CDR3 has 13 residues. CDR3 loop: CASSGDVYNEQFF. The DNA of the CDR3 is TGTGCCAGCAGCGGGGACGTCTACAATGAGCAGTTCTTC. Full variable domain (missing parts from reference TRBV9 and TRBJ2-1): DSGVTQTPKHLITATGQRVTLRCSPRSGDLSVYWYQQSLDQGLQFLIQYYNGEERAKGNILERFSAQQFPDLHSELNLSSLELGDSALYFCASSGDVYNEQFFGPGTRLTVL.

The chain carries TRBV19 and TRBJ2-7; 8 positions agree with TRBD1. J was trimmed by 2 bases and V by 5 bases; bases with no gene match: 8. Germline V gene data show CDR1 as LNHDA and CDR2 as SQIVND (reference sequence). The CDR3 has 15 residues. CDR3 in amino acids: CASSPSTGAPYEQYF. The CDR3 DNA sequence: TGTGCCAGTAGTCCATCGACAGGGGCCCCCTACGAGCAGTACTTC.

This chain uses TRBV6-5 with TRBJ2-1; D unresolved. Germline assignment: CDR1 MNHEY and CDR2 SVGAGI. CDR3 length: 12 amino acids. V was clipped by 4 bases and J by 12 bases, with 13 bases between them. Here the CDR3 reads CASSSPGGPQFF. CDR3 nucleotide sequence: TGTGCCAGCAGTTCCCCGGGCGGTCCGCAGTTCTTC.

This chain links TRBV6-6 with TRBJ2-7, with D perhaps being TRBD1 or TRBD2 (5 bases each). Trimming left V 8 bases short and J 3 bases short, with 14 bases between. The CDR3 sequence is 13 residues long. Germline assignment: CDR1 MNHNY and CDR2 SVGAGI (reference sequence). The CDR3 bases are TGTGCCAGCCTCAGGGCAGGGAGCTACGAGCAGTACTTC. Protein sequence: CASLRAGSYEQYF.

V gene TRBV5-8 combines with J gene TRBJ2-2; 14 bases line up with TRBD2. Germline CDR1 reads SGHTS; CDR2 reads YDEGEE. V was pared by 1 base and J by 9 bases, with 2 bases of the junction left unmatched. The CDR3 is 15 residues long. CDR3 DNA: TGTGCCAGCAGCTTGAGGACTAGCGGGAGGCGGGAGCTGTTTTTT. Protein sequence: CASSLRTSGRRELFF.

The rearrangement uses TRBV28 and TRBJ2-3; D tentatively fits TRBD1 or TRBD2 (5 bases each). Trimming shortened V by 7 bases and J by 5 bases, and 7 bases separated the two germline ends. The CDR3 is 11 amino acids. From germline, CDR1 is MDHEN and CDR2 SYDVKM. The DNA of the CDR3 is TGTGCCAGCACGAGGGGAGATACGCAGTATTTT. Residues: CASTRGDTQYF.

This clone came up once. This chain joins TRBV5-6 and TRBJ2-7; D uncertain. CDR1 SGHDT and CDR2 YYEEEE come from the germline V gene. Trimming took off 5 bases at V and 2 bases at J, with 5 bases between the two ends. This CDR3 has 11 amino acids. The CDR3 nucleotides read TGTGCCAGCAGGGACGCCTACGAGCAGTACTTC. Protein sequence: CASRDAYEQYF. Full variable domain (rest looked up from reference TRBV5-6 and TRBJ2-7): DAGVTQSPTHLIKTRGQQVTLRCSPKSGHDTVSWYQQALGQGPQFIFQYYEEEERQRGNFPDRFSGHQFPNYSSELNVNALLLGDSALYLCASRDAYEQYFGPGTRLTVT.

The chain links TRBV29-1 to TRBJ1-4, with D unclear. The CDR3 extends over 12 amino acids. Germline CDR1 is SQVTM and CDR2 is ANQGSEA. V was pared by 6 bases and J by 5 bases, with 10 bases between. The DNA for the CDR3 is TGCAGCGTCGGTGAAATCAATGAAAAACTGTTTTTT. The encoded protein is CSVGEINEKLFF.

The chain uses TRBV6-1 and TRBJ1-4, with TRBD1 matching over 7 bases. The CDR3 is 16 amino acids. Germline V gene data show CDR1 as MNHNS and CDR2 as SASEGT. The V segment lost 2 bases and the J segment 11 bases; nucleotides outside the gene matches: 14. CDR3 DNA sequence: TGTGCCAGCAGTGAACCGCATAAGGGGGCGCCGGGCAAACTGTTTTTT. This encodes CASSEPHKGAPGKLFF.

The chain is built from TRBV7-2 and TRBJ1-5; no firm D call. The ends were cut back, 7 bases at V and 10 bases at J, with 14 bases in the middle. The CDR3 sequence is 12 residues long. CDR1 SGHTA and CDR2 FQGNSA come from the germline V gene. CDR3 in DNA: TGTGCCAGCACCACTGTGGTGGGACCCCAGCATTTT. It is translated as CASTTVVGPQHF.

The chain combines TRBV5-5 with TRBJ1-1; no reliable D call. Germline loops: CDR1 SGHKS, CDR2 YYEKEE (reference sequence). The V gene lost 0 bases and the J gene lost 1 base, with 7 bases spanning the gap. The CDR3 runs 14 residues. The CDR3 DNA reads as TGTGCCAGCAGCTTGGCCTACTCGAACACTGAAGCTTTCTTT. This codes for CASSLAYSNTEAFF.

In this sample, this clone turned up a few times. The rearrangement links TRBV5-1 to TRBJ1-2, with a possible D match to TRBD1 (6 bases). The CDR3 contains 16 residues. Germline assignment: CDR1 SGHRS and CDR2 YFSETQ. The V end lost 0 bases, the J end lost 4 bases, and 16 bases lay between the germline ends. In nucleotides, the CDR3 is TGCGCCAGCAGCTTGGTGGGGGGGACAATTACCTATGGCTACACCTTC. This encodes CASSLVGGTITYGYTF.

V gene TRBV2 combines with J gene TRBJ1-5, with no clear D. The V end was cut by 8 bases, the J end by 6 bases, with 17 bases between. The CDR3 sequence is 14 residues long. CDR1 SNHLY and CDR2 FYNNEI come from the germline V gene. Written as DNA, the CDR3 is TGTGCCAGCGCCTCGATGGGCTACGGTCAGCCCCAGCATTTT. Amino acid sequence: CASASMGYGQPQHF.

CDR3 region: CASSLVPASLEQYF. The CDR3 coding sequence is TGCGCCAGCAGCTTGGTCCCGGCTAGCCTCGAGCAGTACTTC. This chain connects TRBV5-1 to TRBJ2-7; possible D gene TRBD2, 5 bases. Germline V gene data show CDR1 as SGHRS and CDR2 as YFSETQ. Trimming shortened V by 0 bases and J by 6 bases, and 13 bases separated the two germline ends. This CDR3 contains 14 residues.

The DNA of the CDR3 is TGTGCCAGCAGCTTGGCAGGGGACCCCTCTTTGGTTGGATTCTTT. It codes for CASSLAGDPSLVGFF. V and J are TRBV5-4 and TRBJ1-1, with D perhaps TRBD1 (6 bases). The germline V and J ends were trimmed by 0 bases and 14 bases, with 23 bases remaining between them. CDR3 size: 15 residues. The germline gives CDR1 SGHNT, CDR2 YYREEE (reference sequence).

Here the CDR3 reads CASSPTGDGQPQHF. In DNA, the CDR3 is TGTGCCAGCAGCCCCACCGGGGATGGACAGCCCCAGCATTTT. The rearrangement uses TRBV7-3 and TRBJ1-5; D gene unclear. Germline V gene lookup returns CDR1 SGHTA and CDR2 FQGTGA. The ends were cut back, 5 bases at V and 7 bases at J, with 15 bases in the middle. The CDR3 is 14 amino acids.

The chain joins TRBV29-1 to TRBJ2-1, with TRBD1 as a possible D gene (6 bases). CDR1 and CDR2 (germline): SQVTM, ANQGSEA. This CDR3 is built from 12 residues. V was trimmed by 5 bases and J by 6 bases, leaving 11 bases between them. CDR3 nucleotides: TGCAGCGTTTTTCGGACAGTCAATGAGCAGTTCTTC. Amino acid sequence: CSVFRTVNEQFF.

The chain recombines TRBV7-9 with TRBJ2-3; D remains unclear. Trimming left V 6 bases short and J 0 bases short, with 16 bases between. CDR3 length equals 16 residues. Germline V CDR1 and CDR2: SEHNR, FQNEAQ (reference sequence). Here the CDR3 reads CASSRAWIPSTDTQYF. DNA for the CDR3: TGTGCCAGCAGTAGGGCCTGGATACCTAGCACAGATACGCAGTATTTT. Together with reference TRBV7-9 and TRBJ2-3, the CDR3 gives the full variable domain: DTGVSQNPRHKITKRGQNVTFRCDPISEHNRLYWYRQTLGQGPEFLTYFQNEAQLEKSRLLSDRFSAERPKGSFSTLEIQRTEQGDSAMYLCASSRAWIPSTDTQYFGPGTRLTVL.

Only one count was recorded for this clone. The chain joins TRBV7-2 to TRBJ1-1; D might be TRBD1 (6 bases). Trimming cost V 5 bases and J 11 bases, with 15 bases left between them. Germline-derived CDR1 and CDR2 are SGHTA and FQGNSA. This CDR3 is 12 amino acids long. CDR3 protein: CASSPLQGGAFF. The CDR3 DNA reads as TGTGCCAGCAGCCCACTACAGGGTGGGGCTTTCTTT.

The chain combines TRBV28 with TRBJ1-2; perhaps TRBD1 as D (6 bases). From germline, CDR1 is MDHEN and CDR2 SYDVKM. The CDR3 covers 16 residues. Trimming took off 4 bases at V and 4 bases at J, with 19 bases between the two ends. CDR3 bases: TGTGCCAGCAGTTCCACAGGGACCCCGAAGGGCTATGGCTACACCTTC. Protein: CASSSTGTPKGYGYTF.

V usage is TRBV28 and J usage is TRBJ1-1, with no clear D. Trimming shortened V by 4 bases and J by 1 base, and 10 bases separated the two germline ends. CDR3 length equals 14 residues. The V gene's germline CDR1 is MDHEN and CDR2 SYDVKM. The CDR3 DNA follows: TGTGCCAGCAGTTCCCCTACACCGAACACTGAAGCTTTCTTT. Its translation is CASSSPTPNTEAFF.

The chain employs TRBV30 and TRBJ2-3; possibly TRBD2 for D (5 bases). Deletions cut 2 bases from V and 4 bases from J, with 10 bases between. The CDR3 covers 13 residues. Per the germline V gene, CDR1 is GTSNPN and CDR2 is SVGIG (reference sequence). DNA of the CDR3: TGTGCCTGGAGTCGTGGGAGCGCAGATACGCAGTATTTT. Translated, it gives CAWSRGSADTQYF. The complete variable domain, with remaining parts taken from reference TRBV30 and TRBJ2-3, reads SQTIHQWPATLVQPVGSPLSLECTVEGTSNPNLYWYRQAAGRGLQLLFYSVGIGQISSEVPQNLSASRPQDRQFILSSKKLLLSDSGFYLCAWSRGSADTQYFGPGTRLTVL.

This chain joins TRBV7-2 and TRBJ2-5; a possible D gene is TRBD1 (5 bases). The germline CDR1 and CDR2 sequences are SGHTA and FQGNSA. CDR3 length: 15 residues. V was clipped by 1 base and J by 2 bases, with 11 bases between them. The CDR3 protein is CASSLVAGPQETQYF. In DNA form, the CDR3 reads TGTGCCAGCAGCTTAGTAGCAGGGCCGCAAGAGACCCAGTACTTC.

The V call is TRBV28, the J call TRBJ1-2; possible D gene TRBD1, 6 bases. Looked up from germline, CDR1 is MDHEN and CDR2 is SYDVKM. V was trimmed by 2 bases and J by 6 bases, leaving 19 bases between them. The CDR3 is 16 residues long. The DNA of the CDR3 is TGTGCCAGCAGTTTAATAATAGTAGGGCAGGGGAATGGCTACACCTTC. This translates into CASSLIIVGQGNGYTF.

The J gene is TRBJ2-1, the V gene TRBV5-1; TRBD2 agrees at 11 bases. V shed 4 bases and J 5 bases; nucleotides not matched to a gene: 5. From germline, CDR1 is SGHRS and CDR2 YFSETQ. The CDR3 runs 15 residues. The CDR3 is CASSIGTSGNNEQFF. The CDR3 bases are TGCGCCAGCAGCATCGGGACTAGCGGAAACAATGAGCAGTTCTTC.